The 32 T cell receptor beta chains given below trace back to one sample, sequenced in a study of cytomegalovirus exposure and HLA in healthy donors. Amplification used 60 Vbeta primers and 13 Jbeta primers. The repertoire was sequenced with immunoSEQ multiplex PCR; TCRdb's copy has only in-frame clones and lacks some. This sample yields some 200,000 clones, of which about 80% are seen a single time; around 1.7% belongs to the top ten. Input material: PBMCs. All receptors come from a man aged 18 to 29 in good health and CMV-seronegative.

This clone was counted between two and nine times. The chain recombines TRBV18 with TRBJ1-2; 10 bases fit TRBD1. The ends lost 3 bases at V and 8 bases at J; junction bases unmatched: 12. In germline, CDR1 is KGHSH, CDR2 LQKENI. This CDR3 has 16 residues. The CDR3 DNA reads as TGTGCCAGCTCACCGGACCTAGGACAGGGGGAACTCGGCTACACCTTC. Protein product: CASSPDLGQGELGYTF.

This sequence joins TRBV9 and TRBJ2-7; D perhaps matches TRBD1 (5 bases). The CDR3 totals 13 residues. Germline loops: CDR1 SGDLS, CDR2 YYNGEE. Trimming removed 0 bases from V and 5 bases from J, with 9 bases in between. The CDR3 loop is CASSVAQGHEQYF. DNA of the CDR3: TGTGCCAGCAGCGTAGCTCAGGGCCACGAGCAGTACTTC.

The V and J genes are TRBV15 and TRBJ2-1; tentatively, D is TRBD2 (5 bases). V was trimmed by 0 bases and J by 4 bases, leaving 10 bases between them. CDR3 length: 15 amino acids. CDR1 is LNHNV and CDR2 is YYDKDF in the germline V gene (reference sequence). The CDR3 DNA is TGTGCCACCAGCAGAGATAGAGGGAAGTACAATGAGCAGTTCTTC. Encoded protein: CATSRDRGKYNEQFF.

The chain carries TRBV9 and TRBJ1-2; D is uncertain. The V and J ends lost 2 bases and 1 base respectively, with 18 bases between them. The CDR3 consists of 17 residues. Germline CDR1 SGDLS, CDR2 YYNGEE. CDR3 sequence (DNA): TGTGCCAGCAGCGTTGTTGCAAGCCCGCAGGATAACTATGGCTACACCTTC. It codes for CASSVVASPQDNYGYTF.

The chain uses TRBV18 and TRBJ1-2; 9 bases agree with TRBD1. The CDR3 loop spans 17 amino acids. In germline, CDR1 is KGHSH, CDR2 LQKENI. After removal of 6 bases from V and 4 bases from J, the junction contained 15 bases not matched to a gene. The DNA of the CDR3 is TGTGCCAGCTCTCGCAATACCGGACAGGGGATCTTCTATGGCTACACCTTC. Amino acid sequence: CASSRNTGQGIFYGYTF.

This clone appeared a few times. The chain combines TRBV27 with TRBJ2-7; maybe TRBD1 (6 bases). This CDR3 is built from 14 residues. Germline CDR1 MNHEY, CDR2 SMNVEV (reference sequence). The V end lost 6 bases, the J end lost 3 bases, and 15 bases lay between the germline ends. CDR3 sequence (DNA): TGTGCCAGCAGACCCGGGACAAGTATCTACGAGCAGTACTTC. Translation gives CASRPGTSIYEQYF.

The V gene is TRBV27, the J gene TRBJ2-1; 12 bases match TRBD2. The CDR3 is 17 amino acids. V trimming: 4 bases; J trimming: 4 bases; junction bases outside the gene matches: 8. CDR1 is MNHEY and CDR2 is SMNVEV in the germline V gene (reference sequence). The CDR3, as DNA: TGTGCCAGCAGTTCACTAGCGGGAGGACGCAAATACAATGAGCAGTTCTTC. Translation gives CASSSLAGGRKYNEQFF.

The chain links TRBV7-3 to TRBJ1-1; no clear D. CDR1 and CDR2 from the germline V gene are SGHTA and FQGTGA. The V end was cut by 5 bases, the J end by 7 bases, with 14 bases between. The CDR3 is 13 residues long. CDR3 nucleotide sequence: TGTGCCAGCAGCGCCTTGGCGGGGAGTGAAGCTTTCTTT. As protein: CASSALAGSEAFF.

The chain employs TRBV7-3 and TRBJ2-1; tentatively, D is TRBD2 (7 bases). This CDR3 region has 15 residues. The V end was cut by 2 bases, the J end by 7 bases, with 15 bases between. CDR1 and CDR2 from the germline V gene are SGHTA and FQGTGA. The CDR3 DNA sequence: TGTGCCAGCAGCTTAGGGACTACAGGGCTGAATGAGCAGTTCTTC. Its protein product is CASSLGTTGLNEQFF. Using reference TRBV7-3 and TRBJ2-1 for the parts outside the CDR3, the full variable domain is GAGVSQTPSNKVTEKGKYVELRCDPISGHTALYWYRQSLGQGPEFLIYFQGTGAADDSGLPNDRFFAVRPEGSVSTLKIQRTERGDSAVYLCASSLGTTGLNEQFFGPGTRLTVL.

The CDR3 is CAWSLKGSPGTEAFF. CDR3 nucleotides: TGTGCCTGGAGCTTGAAGGGCAGCCCGGGGACTGAAGCTTTCTTT. The chain carries TRBV30 and TRBJ1-1; D remains unclear. Per the germline V gene, CDR1 is GTSNPN and CDR2 is SVGIG (reference sequence). The V gene lost 3 bases and the J gene lost 5 bases, with 19 bases spanning the gap. The CDR3 is 15 residues long.

The chain has TRBV5-6 and TRBJ1-3, with a possible D match to TRBD1 (5 bases). Trimming removed 4 bases from V and 8 bases from J, with 13 bases in between. The CDR3 sequence is 13 residues long. CDR1 is SGHDT and CDR2 is YYEEEE in the germline V gene. CDR3 nucleotides: TGTGCCAGCAGCCCGCAGGGATTCGACACCATATATTTT. Translation: CASSPQGFDTIYF.

The chain combines TRBV14 with TRBJ2-2; maybe TRBD2 (6 bases). The CDR3 contains 15 residues. The V end was cut by 3 bases, the J end by 1 base, with 9 bases between. CDR1 and CDR2 (germline): SGHDN, FVKESK. The chain's CDR3 is CASSHRGGNTGELFF. Here the CDR3 DNA reads TGTGCCAGCAGCCACCGGGGAGGGAACACCGGGGAGCTGTTTTTT.

This rearrangement joins TRBV30 to TRBJ2-4; 10 positions agree with TRBD2. CDR1 is GTSNPN, CDR2 SVGIG, per germline (reference sequence). V lost 1 base and J lost 11; bases outside the gene matches: 5. The CDR3 runs to 13 residues. The CDR3: CAWSGSGGLLQYF. The CDR3 DNA is TGTGCCTGGAGTGGTAGCGGGGGGCTCCTTCAGTACTTC.

As regards this clone: The junction does not match germline at one end; this may be a read error. The chain uses TRBV7-9 and TRBJ1-4, with D perhaps TRBD1 (6 bases). Per the germline V gene, CDR1 is SEHNR and CDR2 is FQNEAQ (reference sequence). The CDR3 is 17 amino acids. The CDR3 reads CSSSLHASGGPNEKLFF. Here the CDR3 DNA reads TGTTCCAGCAGCTTACACGCCTCGGGGGGGCCTAATGAAAAACTGTTTTTT.

The J gene is TRBJ1-1, the V gene TRBV30, with D uncertain. This CDR3 spans 16 amino acids. Germline V gene sequence: CDR1 GTSNPN, CDR2 SVGIG (reference sequence). V was trimmed by 0 bases and J by 0 bases, leaving 14 bases between them. CDR3 loop: CAWSVLAAVMNTEAFF. The CDR3 DNA is TGTGCCTGGAGTGTATTGGCGGCAGTAATGAACACTGAAGCTTTCTTT. The full variable domain, with the rest looked up from reference TRBV30 and TRBJ1-1, is SQTIHQWPATLVQPVGSPLSLECTVEGTSNPNLYWYRQAAGRGLQLLFYSVGIGQISSEVPQNLSASRPQDRQFILSSKKLLLSDSGFYLCAWSVLAAVMNTEAFFGQGTRLTVV.

In this sample, this clone turned up once. This chain uses TRBV11-3 with TRBJ2-5; 7 nucleotides line up with TRBD1. J was trimmed by 3 bases and V by 5 bases; bases with no gene match: 9. Germline V gene data show CDR1 as SGHNT and CDR2 as YENEEA. This CDR3 is built from 15 residues. The CDR3 reads CASSKTGSSEETQYF. The CDR3 nucleotides are TGTGCCAGCAGCAAGACAGGGAGCTCGGAAGAGACCCAGTACTTC. Variable domain in full (rest from reference TRBV11-3 and TRBJ2-5): EAGVVQSPRYKIIEKKQPVAFWCNPISGHNTLYWYLQNLGQGPELLIRYENEEAVDDSQLPKDRFSAERLKGVDSTLKIQPAELGDSAVYLCASSKTGSSEETQYFGPGTRLLVL.

This clone has a single count. The chain recombines TRBV2 with TRBJ2-2, with a possible D match to TRBD1 (6 bases). Trimming took off 4 bases at V and 4 bases at J, with 16 bases between the two ends. The CDR3 has 16 amino acids. Germline-derived CDR1 and CDR2 are SNHLY and FYNNEI. CDR3 protein: CASSVDSVSSTGELFF. The CDR3 DNA sequence: TGTGCCAGCAGTGTGGACAGCGTTTCGAGCACCGGGGAGCTGTTTTTT.

This chain connects TRBV7-9 to TRBJ2-1; no clear D. CDR1 is SEHNR, CDR2 FQNEAQ, per germline (reference sequence). With 1 base removed from V and 7 bases from J, the gap between germline ends came to 5 bases. The CDR3 length is 12 residues. CDR3 amino acids: CASSLVKNEQFF. As DNA, the CDR3 is TGTGCCAGCAGCTTAGTCAAAAATGAGCAGTTCTTC. Together with reference TRBV7-9 and TRBJ2-1, the CDR3 gives the full variable domain: DTGVSQNPRHKITKRGQNVTFRCDPISEHNRLYWYRQTLGQGPEFLTYFQNEAQLEKSRLLSDRFSAERPKGSFSTLEIQRTEQGDSAMYLCASSLVKNEQFFGPGTRLTVL.

J is TRBJ1-1 and V is TRBV5-1, with a weak D call TRBD1 (6 bases). Trimming cost V 5 bases and J 1 base, with 12 bases left between them. The CDR3 length is 14 residues. CDR1 is SGHRS and CDR2 is YFSETQ in the germline V gene. The CDR3 region has the DNA TGCGCCAGCAGTAACACAGGGAGGAACACTGAAGCTTTCTTT. It is translated as CASSNTGRNTEAFF.

V is TRBV7-6 and J is TRBJ2-2, with D perhaps TRBD2 (5 bases). The V and J ends lost 1 base and 5 bases respectively, with 5 bases between them. Germline CDR1 reads SGHVS; CDR2 reads FNYEAQ. This CDR3 has 13 residues. CDR3 amino acids: CASSLGGTGELFF. CDR3 sequence (DNA): TGTGCCAGCAGCTTAGGCGGGACCGGGGAGCTGTTTTTT. The full variable domain, completed using reference TRBV7-6 and TRBJ2-2, is GAGVSQSPRYKVTKRGQDVALRCDPISGHVSLYWYRQALGQGPEFLTYFNYEAQQDKSGLPNDRFSAERPEGSISTLTIQRTEQRDSAMYRCASSLGGTGELFFGEGSRLTVL.

V and J are TRBV29-1 and TRBJ1-1; D ambiguous. This CDR3 contains 13 residues. V was pared by 5 bases and J by 8 bases, with 18 bases between. Germline assignment: CDR1 SQVTM and CDR2 ANQGSEA. The CDR3 loop reads CSVRGKLVCEAFF. The CDR3 DNA follows: TGCAGCGTTCGGGGTAAACTCGTCTGCGAAGCTTTCTTT.

The table lists this clone with a count of one. The chain couples TRBV6-5 to TRBJ2-6; D is unclear. The CDR3 has 16 residues. Per the germline V gene, CDR1 is MNHEY and CDR2 is SVGAGI. V gave up 0 bases and J gave up 4 bases, with 10 bases separating them. CDR3 bases: TGTGCCAGCAGTTACTCCCCCAAATCCGGGGCCAACGTCCTGACTTTC. The encoded protein is CASSYSPKSGANVLTF.

This chain joins TRBV29-1 and TRBJ1-5; 9 bases fit TRBD1. The CDR3 length is 13 residues. Per the germline V gene, CDR1 is SQVTM and CDR2 is ANQGSEA. J lost 7 bases, V lost 6 bases, and 7 bases had no gene match. CDR3 DNA sequence: TGCAGCGTACAGGGACAGGGTGGGCAGCCCCAGCATTTT. Translated: CSVQGQGGQPQHF.

V is TRBV7-2 and J is TRBJ2-1; perhaps TRBD2 as D (5 bases). The CDR3 runs 15 residues. Trimming removed 5 bases from V and 7 bases from J, with 18 bases in between. From germline, CDR1 is SGHTA and CDR2 FQGNSA. The DNA of the CDR3 is TGTGCCAGCAGCGCCCCCCGGGTCCCGGGGAATGAGCAGTTCTTC. This gives the protein CASSAPRVPGNEQFF. Complete variable domain (other parts from reference TRBV7-2 and TRBJ2-1): GAGVSQSPSNKVTEKGKDVELRCDPISGHTALYWYRQSLGQGLEFLIYFQGNSAPDKSGLPSDRFSAERTGGSVSTLTIQRTQQEDSAVYLCASSAPRVPGNEQFFGPGTRLTVL.

The V gene is TRBV30, the J gene TRBJ2-7; TRBD2 matches 10 bases. The CDR3 is made up of 17 amino acids. The V segment lost 0 bases and the J segment 5 bases; nucleotides outside the gene matches: 13. In germline, CDR1 is GTSNPN, CDR2 SVGIG (reference sequence). CDR3 in amino acids: CAWSVSLLSSGRNEQYF. CDR3 nucleotides: TGTGCCTGGAGTGTCTCTCTCCTAAGTAGCGGGAGGAACGAGCAGTACTTC. The full variable domain, with the rest looked up from reference TRBV30 and TRBJ2-7, is SQTIHQWPATLVQPVGSPLSLECTVEGTSNPNLYWYRQAAGRGLQLLFYSVGIGQISSEVPQNLSASRPQDRQFILSSKKLLLSDSGFYLCAWSVSLLSSGRNEQYFGPGTRLTVT.

The chain carries TRBV19 and TRBJ1-2; D remains ambiguous. The V end lost 7 bases, the J end lost 0 bases, and 12 bases lay between the germline ends. The V gene's germline CDR1 is LNHDA and CDR2 SQIVND (reference sequence). CDR3 length: 14 residues. The CDR3 protein is CASIGLTTNYGYTF. For the CDR3, the DNA is TGTGCCAGTATCGGCCTGACAACTAACTATGGCTACACCTTC.

The rearrangement uses TRBV5-5 and TRBJ2-7; 7 bases are a match to TRBD2. V was pared by 0 bases and J by 4 bases, with 10 bases of the junction left unmatched. This CDR3 spans 16 amino acids. Germline V gene sequence: CDR1 SGHKS, CDR2 YYEKEE (reference sequence). CDR3 in DNA: TGTGCCAGCAGCTTGGCCATTTTGGCGGGAGTATACGAGCAGTACTTC. Translation gives CASSLAILAGVYEQYF.

The chain combines TRBV5-5 with TRBJ1-3; 10 nucleotides match TRBD1. V dropped 2 bases and J dropped 3; count of bases not matched to a gene: 5. CDR3 length: 16 amino acids. Germline V gene sequence: CDR1 SGHKS, CDR2 YYEKEE (reference sequence). DNA for the CDR3: TGTGCCAGCAGCTTTACCGGGACAGGGGTTGGAAACACCATATATTTT. It encodes CASSFTGTGVGNTIYF.

The chain links TRBV5-1 to TRBJ2-3, with 7 bases identical to TRBD2. V lost 0 bases, J lost 2 bases, and 3 bases stayed unmatched. This CDR3 has 15 amino acids. Per the germline V gene, CDR1 is SGHRS and CDR2 is YFSETQ. The CDR3 loop is CASSLASGVTDTQYF. DNA for the CDR3: TGCGCCAGCAGCTTGGCTAGCGGAGTCACAGATACGCAGTATTTT.

This sequence joins TRBV7-2 and TRBJ2-7; tentative D call: TRBD1 (5 bases). V shed 2 bases and J shed 6 bases, with 20 bases lying between them. CDR1 is SGHTA, CDR2 FQGNSA, per germline. The CDR3 consists of 16 residues. CDR3 in DNA: TGTGCCAGCAGCTTATCAGCATTGACAGCACAAGGCGAGCAGTACTTC. Translating gives CASSLSALTAQGEQYF.

In its sample, this clone was seen once. The genes are TRBV6-5 and TRBJ2-5, with D uncertain. The CDR3 runs to 13 residues. Trimming cost V 8 bases and J 0 bases, with 10 bases left between them. Germline CDR1 MNHEY, CDR2 SVGAGI. The CDR3 DNA reads as TGTGCCAGCCTAAAAGGAGACCAAGAGACCCAGTACTTC. Amino acids: CASLKGDQETQYF.

This sequence joins TRBV9 and TRBJ1-2; TRBD1 matches at 8 bases. This CDR3 is 15 amino acids long. Germline V CDR1 and CDR2: SGDLS, YYNGEE. V gave up 5 bases and J gave up 0 bases; unmatched junction bases: 6. The DNA of the CDR3 is TGTGCCAGCAGAGGACAGGGTCCAGCTAACTATGGCTACACCTTC. Protein: CASRGQGPANYGYTF. The whole variable domain, filled in from reference TRBV9 and TRBJ1-2, reads DSGVTQTPKHLITATGQRVTLRCSPRSGDLSVYWYQQSLDQGLQFLIQYYNGEERAKGNILERFSAQQFPDLHSELNLSSLELGDSALYFCASRGQGPANYGYTFGSGTRLTVV.